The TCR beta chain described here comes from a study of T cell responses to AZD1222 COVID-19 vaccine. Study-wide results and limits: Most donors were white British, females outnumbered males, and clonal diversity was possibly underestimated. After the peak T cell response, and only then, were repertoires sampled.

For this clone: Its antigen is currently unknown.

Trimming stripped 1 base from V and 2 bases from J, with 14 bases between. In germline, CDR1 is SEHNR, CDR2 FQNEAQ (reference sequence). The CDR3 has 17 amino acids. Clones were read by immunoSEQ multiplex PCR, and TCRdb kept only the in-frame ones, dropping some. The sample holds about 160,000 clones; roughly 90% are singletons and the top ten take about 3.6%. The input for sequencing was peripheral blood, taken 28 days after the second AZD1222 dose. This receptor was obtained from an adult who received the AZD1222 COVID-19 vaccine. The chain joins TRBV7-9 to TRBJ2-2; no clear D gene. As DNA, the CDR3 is TGTGCCAGCAGCTTAGTATTCGCCACAGCTAACACCGGGGAGCTGTTTTTT. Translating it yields CASSLVFATANTGELFF.